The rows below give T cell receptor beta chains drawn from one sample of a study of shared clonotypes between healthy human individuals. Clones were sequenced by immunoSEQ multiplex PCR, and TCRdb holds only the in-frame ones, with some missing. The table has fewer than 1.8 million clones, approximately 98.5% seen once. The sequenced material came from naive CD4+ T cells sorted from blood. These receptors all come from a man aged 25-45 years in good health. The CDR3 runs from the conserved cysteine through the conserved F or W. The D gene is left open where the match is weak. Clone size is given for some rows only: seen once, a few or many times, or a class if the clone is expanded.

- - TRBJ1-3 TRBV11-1 TGTGCCAGCAGCCCGGGGGCGTTTGGAAACACCATATATTTT CASSPGAFGNTIYF
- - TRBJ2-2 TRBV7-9 TGTGCCAGCAGCTCCGTTGGTCTGAACACCGGGGAGCTGTTTTTT CASSSVGLNTGELFF
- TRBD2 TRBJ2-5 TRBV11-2 TGTGCCAGCAGCTTCAGCGGGAGGGGTGAGACCCAGTACTTC CASSFSGRGETQYF
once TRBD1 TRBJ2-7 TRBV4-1 TGCGCCAGCAGCCCGGGACAGGGGGCTGGCGAGCAGTACTTC CASSPGQGAGEQYF
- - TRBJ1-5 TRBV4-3 TGCGCCAGCAGCCAAGACTGGGGGCACTATCAGCCCCAGCATTTT CASSQDWGHYQPQHF
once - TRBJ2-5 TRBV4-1 TGCGCCAGCAGCCAAGGAATCCAAGAGACCCAGTACTTC CASSQGIQETQYF
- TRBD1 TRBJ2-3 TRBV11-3 TGTGCCAGCAGCTCCCGACAGGGCTTCCCAGATACGCAGTATTTT CASSSRQGFPDTQYF
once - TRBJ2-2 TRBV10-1 TGCGCCAGCAGACCCGGACGGAACACCGGGGAGCTGTTTTTT CASRPGRNTGELFF
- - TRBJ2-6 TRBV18 TGTGCCAGCTCACGGACAGGAGGGACTGGGGCCAACGTCCTGACTTTC CASSRTGGTGANVLTF
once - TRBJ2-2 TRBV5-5 TGTGCCAGCAGTCCCCTAGAAGCCGGGGAGCTGTTTTTT CASSPLEAGELFF
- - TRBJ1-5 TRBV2 TGTGCCAGCACTGAACGGGGGAATCAGCCCCAGCATTTT CASTERGNQPQHF
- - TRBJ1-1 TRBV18 TGTGCCAGCTCACCACCGGGTGGGGAGGTCAGGAACACTGAAGCTTTCTTT CASSPPGGEVRNTEAFF
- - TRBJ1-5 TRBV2 TGTGCCAGTGCACGACAGCTCTTTCAGGATCAGCCCCAGCATTTT CASARQLFQDQPQHF
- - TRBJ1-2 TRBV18 TGTGCCAGCTCATTACAGAGATCAATGAACTATGGCTACACCTTC CASSLQRSMNYGYTF